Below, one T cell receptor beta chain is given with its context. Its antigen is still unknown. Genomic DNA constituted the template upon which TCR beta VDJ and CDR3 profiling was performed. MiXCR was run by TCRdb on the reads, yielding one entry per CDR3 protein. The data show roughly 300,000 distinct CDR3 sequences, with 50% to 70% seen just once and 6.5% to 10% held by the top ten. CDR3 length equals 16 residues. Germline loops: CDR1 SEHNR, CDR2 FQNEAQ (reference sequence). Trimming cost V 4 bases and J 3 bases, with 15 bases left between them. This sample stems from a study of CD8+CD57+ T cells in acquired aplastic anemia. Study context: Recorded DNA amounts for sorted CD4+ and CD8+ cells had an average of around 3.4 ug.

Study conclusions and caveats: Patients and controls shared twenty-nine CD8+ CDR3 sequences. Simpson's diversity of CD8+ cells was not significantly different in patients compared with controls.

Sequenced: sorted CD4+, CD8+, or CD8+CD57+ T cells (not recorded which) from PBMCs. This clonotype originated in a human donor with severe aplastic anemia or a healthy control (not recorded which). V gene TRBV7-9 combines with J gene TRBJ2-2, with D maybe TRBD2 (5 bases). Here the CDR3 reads CASSSLAVEDTGELFF. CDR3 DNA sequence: TGTGCCAGCAGCTCCCTGGCCGTGGAGGACACCGGGGAGCTGTTTTTT.